What follows are 9 T cell receptor beta chains derived from one specimen sequenced in a study of T cell clonotyping in hematopoietic cell transplantation. Assay used: immunoSEQ multiplex PCR; TCRdb lists only in-frame clones, some missing. The sample yields about 16,000 clones, roughly 70% seen once. The sample consisted of peripheral blood mononuclear cells. These receptors came from a woman in her sixties or seventies in good health. Some clones in this sample may be carry-over from other donors' samples.

This rearrangement joins TRBV7-2 to TRBJ2-5; 7 bases fit TRBD2. Germline V lookup: CDR1 SGHTA, CDR2 FQGNSA. The CDR3 is 16 residues long. Trimming at V came to 0 bases and at J to 2 bases, leaving 6 bases not matched to a gene. CDR3 residues: CASSLAATSIQETQYF. The CDR3 bases are TGTGCCAGCAGCTTAGCGGCGACTAGCATACAAGAGACCCAGTACTTC.

By frequency in the sample, this clone is medium-sized. The genes are TRBV9 and TRBJ2-7, with 7 bases that match TRBD2. V dropped 2 bases and J dropped 5; count of bases not matched to a gene: 7. The CDR3 spans 14 residues. Germline V lookup: CDR1 SGDLS, CDR2 YYNGEE. CDR3 in DNA: TGTGCCAGCAGCGTTTCGGGCGGGAGCCACGAGCAGTACTTC. Protein: CASSVSGGSHEQYF.

The chain has TRBV7-9 and TRBJ1-1; 9 bases line up with TRBD1. The CDR3 is made up of 14 amino acids. Germline trimming cut 4 bases from V and 4 bases from J; bases unmatched to any gene: 4. Germline loops: CDR1 SEHNR, CDR2 FQNEAQ (reference sequence). In DNA, the CDR3 is TGTGCCAGCAGCTCACAGGGGGCCTTCACTGAAGCTTTCTTT. This codes for CASSSQGAFTEAFF. Looking up the rest from reference TRBV7-9 and TRBJ1-1 gives the full variable domain: DTGVSQNPRHKITKRGQNVTFRCDPISEHNRLYWYRQTLGQGPEFLTYFQNEAQLEKSRLLSDRFSAERPKGSFSTLEIQRTEQGDSAMYLCASSSQGAFTEAFFGQGTRLTVV.

By sample fraction, this clone is medium-sized. At the DNA level, this CDR3 is encoded by other sequences in the same sample as well. The V gene is TRBV25-1, the J gene TRBJ2-5; D possibly uses TRBD1 or TRBD2 (5 bases each). V lost 2 bases, J lost 0 bases, and 7 bases lay in between. The CDR3 is 14 amino acids. Germline V CDR1 and CDR2: MGHDK, SYGVNS. CDR3 DNA: TGTGCCAGCAGTGAAAGGGGACACCAAGAGACCCAGTACTTC. Its protein is CASSERGHQETQYF.

This chain joins TRBV30 and TRBJ1-3; TRBD1 is a possible D gene (5 bases). V lost 3 bases and J 2 bases, leaving 8 bases between the germline ends. Germline CDR1 GTSNPN, CDR2 SVGIG (reference sequence). CDR3 length: 13 residues. In nucleotides, the CDR3 is TGTGCCTGGAGGTGGGGGGCTGGAAACACCATATATTTT. It encodes CAWRWGAGNTIYF.

The chain has TRBV2 and TRBJ2-1; TRBD1 might be the D (5 bases). The CDR3 is 12 residues long. The germline V gene encodes CDR1 SNHLY and CDR2 FYNNEI. The germline V and J ends were trimmed by 7 bases and 8 bases, with 12 bases remaining between them. The CDR3 bases are TGTGCCAGCACTCTAAGGGGTCATGAGCAGTTCTTC. It specifies CASTLRGHEQFF.

V and J are TRBV6-6 and TRBJ1-5, with D hard to call. The CDR3 runs to 12 residues. Trimming stripped 2 bases from V and 4 bases from J, with 3 bases between. Germline CDR1 is MNHNY and CDR2 is SVGAGI (reference sequence). The CDR3 DNA is TGTGCCAGCAGTTACATGAATCAGCCCCAGCATTTT. This translates into CASSYMNQPQHF.

This clone was recorded only once. The rearrangement links TRBV6-5 to TRBJ1-5; weak D call: TRBD1 (5 bases). V lost 5 bases to trimming and J lost 2 bases, with 10 bases between them. Looked up from germline, CDR1 is MNHEY and CDR2 is SVGAGI. The CDR3 totals 14 residues. Here the CDR3 DNA reads TGTGCCAGCAGTCGGGGGGTTGGCAATCAGCCCCAGCATTTT. Encoded protein: CASSRGVGNQPQHF.

The chain combines TRBV30 with TRBJ1-4, with a tentative D call TRBD1 (5 bases). Germline V gene lookup returns CDR1 GTSNPN and CDR2 SVGIG (reference sequence). V was shortened by 0 bases and J by 8 bases, with 13 bases between the two germline ends. The CDR3 extends over 14 amino acids. The CDR3 sequence: CAWSVGREGEKLFF. CDR3 coding DNA: TGTGCCTGGAGTGTAGGCCGGGAGGGGGAAAAACTGTTTTTT.